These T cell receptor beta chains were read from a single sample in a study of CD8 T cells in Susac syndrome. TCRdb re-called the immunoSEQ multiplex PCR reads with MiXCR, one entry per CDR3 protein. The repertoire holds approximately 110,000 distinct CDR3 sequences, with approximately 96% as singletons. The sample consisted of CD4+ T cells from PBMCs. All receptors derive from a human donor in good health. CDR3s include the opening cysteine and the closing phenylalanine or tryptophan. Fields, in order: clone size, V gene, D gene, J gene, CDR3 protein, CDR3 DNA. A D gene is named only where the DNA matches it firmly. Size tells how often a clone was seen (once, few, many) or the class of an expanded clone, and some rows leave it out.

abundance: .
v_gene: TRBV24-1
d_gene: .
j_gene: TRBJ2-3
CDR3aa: CATSDRGESTDTQYF
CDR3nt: TGTGCCACCAGTGATAGGGGGGAAAGCACAGATACGCAGTATTTT

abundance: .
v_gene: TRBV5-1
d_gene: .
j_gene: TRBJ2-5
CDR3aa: CASSLTGMSQETQYF
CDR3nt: TGCGCCAGCAGCTTGACAGGGATGTCACAAGAGACCCAGTACTTC

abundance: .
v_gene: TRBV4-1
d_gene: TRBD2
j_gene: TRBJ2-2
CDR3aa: CASSPLTSGRRPGELFF
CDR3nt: TGCGCCAGCAGCCCGTTGACTAGCGGGAGGAGACCAGGGGAGCTGTTTTTT

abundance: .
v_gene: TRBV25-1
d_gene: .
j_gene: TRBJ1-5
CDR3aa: CASSGLGNQPQHF
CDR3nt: TGTGCCAGCAGTGGGTTGGGCAATCAGCCCCAGCATTTT

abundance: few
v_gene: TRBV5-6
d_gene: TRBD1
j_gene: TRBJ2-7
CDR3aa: CASSWGQGTYEQYF
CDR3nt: TGTGCCAGCAGCTGGGGACAGGGGACCTACGAGCAGTACTTC

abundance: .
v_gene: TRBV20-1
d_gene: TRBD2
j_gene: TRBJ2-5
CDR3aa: CSASVSGRKETQYF
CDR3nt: TGCAGTGCTTCCGTTAGCGGGAGGAAGGAGACCCAGTACTTC

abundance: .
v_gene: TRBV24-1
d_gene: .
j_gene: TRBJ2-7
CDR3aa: CATSESIRDAKLAYEQYF
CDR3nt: TGTGCCACCAGTGAGTCAATCAGGGACGCGAAATTAGCCTACGAGCAGTACTTC

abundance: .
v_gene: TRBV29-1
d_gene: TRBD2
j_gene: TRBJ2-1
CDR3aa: CSATSGNYNEQFF
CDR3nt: TGCAGCGCGACTAGCGGGAACTACAATGAGCAGTTCTTC

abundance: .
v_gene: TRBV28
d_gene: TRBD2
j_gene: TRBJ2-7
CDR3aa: CASRTARTSGTHEQYF
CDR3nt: TGTGCCAGCAGAACCGCCCGGACTAGCGGGACTCACGAGCAGTACTTC

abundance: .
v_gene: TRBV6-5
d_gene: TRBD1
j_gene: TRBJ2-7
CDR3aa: CASSYRTGISYEQYF
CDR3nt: TGTGCCAGCAGTTACAGGACAGGCATCTCCTACGAGCAGTACTTC

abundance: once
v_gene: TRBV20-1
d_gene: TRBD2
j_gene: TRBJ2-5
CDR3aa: CSTTTSGQETQYF
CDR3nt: TGCAGTACAACGACTAGCGGACAAGAGACCCAGTACTTC

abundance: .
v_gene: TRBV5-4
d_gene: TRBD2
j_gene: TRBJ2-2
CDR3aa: CASSLAFLSGGASGELFF
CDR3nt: TGTGCCAGCAGCTTGGCCTTTCTTAGCGGGGGGGCCTCCGGGGAGCTGTTTTTT

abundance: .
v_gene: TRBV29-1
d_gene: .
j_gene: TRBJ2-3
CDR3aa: CSVAGGTDTQYF
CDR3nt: TGCAGCGTTGCCGGGGGAACAGATACGCAGTATTTT

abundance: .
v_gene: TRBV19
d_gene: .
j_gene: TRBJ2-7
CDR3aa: CASSPWGGSYEQYF
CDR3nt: TGTGCCAGTAGCCCTTGGGGCGGATCCTACGAGCAGTACTTC

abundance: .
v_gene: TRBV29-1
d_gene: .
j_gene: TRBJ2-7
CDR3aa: CSVEDRPFTYEQYF
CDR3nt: TGCAGCGTTGAAGATCGACCCTTTACCTACGAGCAGTACTTC

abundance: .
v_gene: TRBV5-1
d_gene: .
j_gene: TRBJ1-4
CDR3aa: CASSDSWGNEKLFF
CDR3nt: TGCGCCAGCAGCGACAGTTGGGGAAATGAAAAACTGTTTTTT

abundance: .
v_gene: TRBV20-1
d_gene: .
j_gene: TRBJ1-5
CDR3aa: CSASGGQPQHF
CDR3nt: TGCAGTGCTAGTGGGGGTCAGCCCCAGCATTTT

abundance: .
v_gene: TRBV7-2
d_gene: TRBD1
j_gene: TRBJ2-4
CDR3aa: CASSFPGTGGNIQYF
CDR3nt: TGTGCCAGCAGCTTCCCTGGGACAGGGGGAAACATTCAGTACTTC

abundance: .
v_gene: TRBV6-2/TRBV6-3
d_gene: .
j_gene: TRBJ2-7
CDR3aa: CASSYEQRYEQYF
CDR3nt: TGTGCCAGCAGTTACGAACAGCGCTACGAGCAGTACTTC

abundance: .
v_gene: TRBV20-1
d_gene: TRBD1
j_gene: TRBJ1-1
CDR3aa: CSARDHRGLNTEAFF
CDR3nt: TGCAGTGCTAGAGATCATAGGGGGCTGAACACTGAAGCTTTCTTT

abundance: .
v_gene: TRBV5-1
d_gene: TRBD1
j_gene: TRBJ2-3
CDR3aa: CASRRDSSTDTQYF
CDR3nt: TGCGCCAGCCGCCGGGACAGTAGCACAGATACGCAGTATTTT

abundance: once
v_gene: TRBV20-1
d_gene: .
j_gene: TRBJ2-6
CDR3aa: CSARILGTSPGVLTF
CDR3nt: TGCAGTGCTAGAATCCTCGGGACATCCCCTGGCGTCCTGACTTTC

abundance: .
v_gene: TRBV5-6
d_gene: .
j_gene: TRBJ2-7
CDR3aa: CASSLGGRVHEQYF
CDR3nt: TGTGCCAGCAGCTTAGGCGGCAGGGTACACGAGCAGTACTTC

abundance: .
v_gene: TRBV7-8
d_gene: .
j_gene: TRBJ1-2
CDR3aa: CASSSLGRVNGYTF
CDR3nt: TGTGCCAGCAGCTCTTTGGGTAGGGTGAATGGCTACACCTTC

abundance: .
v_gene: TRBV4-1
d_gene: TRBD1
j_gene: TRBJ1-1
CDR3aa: CASSHRDRGLSNTEAFF
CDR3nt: TGCGCCAGCAGCCACAGGGACAGGGGGTTATCGAACACTGAAGCTTTCTTT

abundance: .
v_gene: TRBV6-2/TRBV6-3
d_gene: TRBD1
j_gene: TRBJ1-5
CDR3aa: CASSSWTGSNQPQHF
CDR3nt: TGTGCCAGCAGTTCTTGGACAGGGTCGAATCAGCCCCAGCATTTT